The T cell receptor beta chain under discussion was sequenced for a study of post-analysis software for immune sequencing data. The CDR3 runs to 15 residues. CDR1 and CDR2 (germline): SGHVS, FNYEAQ. Study findings and constraints: Patients carried a few TRBV segments more frequently than controls did, and TRBV5-6, TRBV5-1 and TRBV20-1 were among them.

Prepared TCR beta cDNA libraries contained unique molecular identifiers. TCRdb itself ran the PCR reads through MiXCR, one entry per CDR3 protein. This sample has 250,000 to 300,000 distinct CDR3 sequences; 35% to 40% occur once, and the top ten carry less than 6%. Note on this clonotype: Antigen specificity is unknown. The junction departs from germline at one end; a sequencing error may be responsible.

Material: blood. The chain has TRBV7-6 and TRBJ1-4; 8 bases align to TRBD1. The sequence derives from a girl aged 10-17 years with multiple sclerosis. The CDR3 loop reads CASSRGQASNEELFF. CDR3 nucleotides: TGTGCCAGCAGCCGGGGACAGGCCTCGAATGAAGAACTGTTTTTT.